This T cell receptor (beta chain) originates from a study of Siglec-9 on CD8 T cells in melanoma. CDR1 SGDLS and CDR2 YYNGEE come from the germline V gene. This CDR3 has 12 residues. V was cut by 4 bases and J by 6 bases, with 11 bases left in between. TCRdb's copy holds only in-frame clones and misses some; the assay was immunoSEQ multiplex PCR. The repertoire holds about 33,000 clones, with around 82% as singletons. Sequenced input: Siglec-9- CD8+ T cells sorted from blood. The V gene is TRBV9, the J gene TRBJ2-7; no definite D call. This clonotype was obtained from a human donor in good health. CDR3 DNA: TGTGCCAGCAGCCCGGCCGAAGGCGAGCAGTACTTC. This codes for CASSPAEGEQYF.